The 8 T cell receptor beta chains below come from one sample, sequenced in a study of shared clonotypes between healthy human individuals. Libraries were prepared by immunoSEQ multiplex PCR; TCRdb keeps only in-frame clonotypes and omits some of them. The sample shows 950,000 to 1,300,000 clones, about 74% of them seen only once. Sequencing was carried out using memory CD4+ T cells sorted from blood. Subset meaning: CD45RA-negative fraction. The receptors derive from a man aged 18 to 29 in good health.

The CDR3 here is CAISPRTSGSSTGELFF. The CDR3 DNA reads TGTGCCATCAGTCCGAGGACTAGCGGGAGTAGTACCGGGGAGCTGTTTTTT. The chain uses TRBV10-3 and TRBJ2-2; 13 nucleotides line up with TRBD2. J lost 5 bases, V lost 5 bases, and 8 bases had no gene match. Germline CDR1 is ENHRY and CDR2 is SYGVKD. This CDR3 has 17 amino acids.

CDR3 bases: TGCGCCAGCAGCGACGGACCGATTCCCTACGAGCAGTACTTC. Encoded protein: CASSDGPIPYEQYF. This chain links TRBV10-1 with TRBJ2-7; D gene uncertain. The CDR3 runs 14 residues. V was pared by 6 bases and J by 2 bases, with 14 bases between. The germline gives CDR1 WNHNN, CDR2 SYGVQD (reference sequence).

The chain joins TRBV13 to TRBJ2-7; TRBD1 agrees at 9 bases. The CDR3 runs 14 residues. Trimming cost V 0 bases and J 3 bases; bases outside gene matches: 0. Looked up from germline, CDR1 is PRHDT and CDR2 is FYEKMQ (reference sequence). The CDR3 region has the DNA TGTGCCAGCAGCTTAGGGGGACAGGGCTACGAGCAGTACTTC. Its translation is CASSLGGQGYEQYF. The entire variable domain, with the rest obtained from reference TRBV13 and TRBJ2-7, is as follows: AAGVIQSPRHLIKEKRETATLKCYPIPRHDTVYWYQQGPGQDPQFLISFYEKMQSDKGSIPDRFSAQQFSDYHSELNMSSLELGDSALYFCASSLGGQGYEQYFGPGTRLTVT.

This chain joins TRBV6-6 and TRBJ1-2; 7 nucleotides line up with TRBD1. Germline loops: CDR1 MNHNY, CDR2 SVGAGI (reference sequence). This CDR3 has 14 residues. Losses at the gene ends were 4 bases for V and 3 bases for J; bases not matched to a gene: 5. The CDR3 bases are TGTGCCAGCAGTTTAACAGGGGAAGACTATGGCTACACCTTC. As protein: CASSLTGEDYGYTF.

This clone was picked up one time. This likely traces to a read error, being one base from a far larger clone. The chain couples TRBV14 to TRBJ2-1; D is unresolved. The CDR3 consists of 11 residues. Per the germline V gene, CDR1 is SGHDN and CDR2 is FVKESK. Trimming removed 4 bases at V and 7 bases at J, with 5 bases between. CDR3 nucleotides: TGTGCCAGCAGCCTACATAATGAGCAGTTCTTC. Amino acids: CASSLHNEQFF.

This clone was seen only once. The genes are TRBV5-1 and TRBJ2-2, with D possibly being TRBD1 (6 bases). This CDR3 has 14 residues. V was shortened by 2 bases and J by 4 bases, with 9 bases between the two germline ends. Germline CDR1 reads SGHRS; CDR2 reads YFSETQ. CDR3 coding DNA: TGCGCCAGCAGCTTAGGGACAAGCACCGGGGAGCTGTTTTTT. Residues: CASSLGTSTGELFF. The full variable domain, completed using reference TRBV5-1 and TRBJ2-2, is KAGVTQTPRYLIKTRGQQVTLSCSPISGHRSVSWYQQTPGQGLQFLFEYFSETQRNKGNFPGRFSGRQFSNSRSEMNVSTLELGDSALYLCASSLGTSTGELFFGEGSRLTVL.

In regard to this clone: Given a far larger clone just one base away, this is likely a sequencing read error. The chain is built from TRBV4-3 and TRBJ2-4, with 8 bases aligning to TRBD2. This CDR3 has 15 amino acids. Germline trimming cut 0 bases from V and 13 bases from J; bases unmatched to any gene: 11. Per the germline V gene, CDR1 is LGHNA and CDR2 is YSLEER. CDR3 sequence reads: CASSQDIGTRYGQYF. In nucleotides, the CDR3 is TGCGCCAGCAGCCAAGATATTGGGACTAGATATGGGCAGTACTTC.

This chain uses TRBV5-1 with TRBJ2-7, with 9 bases fitting TRBD1. From germline, CDR1 is SGHRS and CDR2 YFSETQ. The CDR3 spans 14 residues. The V gene end was trimmed by 4 bases and the J gene end by 2 bases; junction bases not matched to a gene: 4. The CDR3: CASSTWDRAYEQYF. The CDR3 DNA follows: TGCGCCAGCAGCACCTGGGACAGGGCCTACGAGCAGTACTTC.